This entry lists 17 T cell receptor beta chains sequenced from one sample in a study of radiotherapy plus CTLA-4 blockade in lung cancer. TCRdb's table, derived via immunoSEQ multiplex PCR, lists solely in-frame clones and lacks some. Of 40,000 to 45,000 clones listed, roughly 64% are singletons. The sequences come from peripheral blood, collected from a patient treated with radiotherapy plus ipilimumab. The receptors come from a human donor with non-small cell lung cancer who had a partial response to radiotherapy plus ipilimumab.

The genes are TRBV4-1 and TRBJ2-1; the match to TRBD2 covers 10 bases. Germline V lookup: CDR1 MGHRA, CDR2 YSYEKL. The CDR3 runs 15 residues. V lost 1 base and J lost 6; bases outside the gene matches: 3. The CDR3 DNA reads as TGCGCCAGCAGCCAAGGGAGACTAGCGGGCAATGAGCAGTTCTTC. It yields the protein CASSQGRLAGNEQFF.

This clone was observed a handful of times. J is TRBJ2-6 and V is TRBV6-1, with unresolved D. Germline assignment: CDR1 MNHNS and CDR2 SASEGT. CDR3 size: 13 residues. The V end lost 6 bases, the J end lost 3 bases, and 6 bases lay between the germline ends. The CDR3 DNA reads TGTGCCAGCAGCTACCTTGGGGCCAACGTCCTGACTTTC. Translating gives CASSYLGANVLTF.

V is TRBV6-5 and J is TRBJ1-1; no definite D call. Trimming removed 4 bases at V and 1 base at J, with 7 bases between. CDR1 and CDR2 (germline): MNHEY, SVGAGI. The CDR3 consists of 13 residues. CDR3 bases: TGTGCCAGCAGTTCCAGACAGAACACTGAAGCTTTCTTT. The encoded protein is CASSSRQNTEAFF.

The CDR3 DNA sequence: TGTGCCAGCAGTCCGACAGAGCCTAAGACCTTTGGCGGCTACACCTTC. It encodes CASSPTEPKTFGGYTF. The genes are TRBV25-1 and TRBJ1-2; perhaps TRBD1 as D (5 bases). The CDR3 consists of 16 residues. V dropped 5 bases and J dropped 8 bases, with 24 bases sitting between them. Germline-derived CDR1 and CDR2 are MGHDK and SYGVNS.

This clone was seen only a few times. This chain joins TRBV6-6 and TRBJ1-2, with 8 bases matching TRBD1. There are 13 residues in the CDR3. J gave up 6 bases and V 6 bases, and 6 bases lay outside the gene matches. Germline V CDR1 and CDR2: MNHNY, SVGAGI (reference sequence). The CDR3 sequence: CASRAGGADGYTF. In DNA, the CDR3 is TGTGCCAGCAGGGCAGGGGGCGCGGATGGCTACACCTTC.

V gene TRBV19 combines with J gene TRBJ1-5, with 9 bases identical to TRBD1. This CDR3 contains 17 residues. The germline gives CDR1 LNHDA, CDR2 SQIVND (reference sequence). With V trimmed by 3 bases and J by 2 bases, 8 bases remained unmatched. This chain's CDR3 is CASSIRDRVGGNQPQHF. The CDR3 DNA reads as TGTGCCAGTAGTATCCGGGACAGGGTAGGCGGCAATCAGCCCCAGCATTTT.

This clone has only a few counts. The chain joins TRBV6-6 to TRBJ1-3; 8 bases align to TRBD1. Germline values: CDR1 MNHNY, CDR2 SVGAGI (reference sequence). V was pared by 6 bases and J by 3 bases, with 10 bases of the junction left unmatched. This CDR3 spans 16 amino acids. The CDR3 loop reads CASSGQGGRGGNTIYF. The CDR3 nucleotides are TGTGCCAGCAGCGGACAGGGCGGAAGGGGTGGAAACACCATATATTTT.

The rearrangement uses TRBV19 and TRBJ1-2, with 9 nucleotides matching TRBD1. Germline CDR1 LNHDA, CDR2 SQIVND (reference sequence). The CDR3 is 15 residues long. The trim removed 5 bases at V and 6 bases at J, leaving 10 bases unmatched. The CDR3 sequence is CASSLPRDRVDGYTF. In nucleotides, the CDR3 is TGTGCCAGTAGTCTGCCTCGGGACAGGGTAGATGGCTACACCTTC. The full variable domain, completed using reference TRBV19 and TRBJ1-2, is DGGITQSPKYLFRKEGQNVTLSCEQNLNHDAMYWYRQDPGQGLRLIYYSQIVNDFQKGDIAEGYSVSREKKESFPLTVTSAQKNPTAFYLCASSLPRDRVDGYTFGSGTRLTVV.

The V and J genes are TRBV5-6 and TRBJ2-2, with TRBD2 as a possible D gene (6 bases). The germline V gene has CDR1 SGHDT and CDR2 YYEEEE. The CDR3 has 17 amino acids. The V gene lost 4 bases and the J gene lost 5 bases, with 21 bases spanning the gap. The CDR3: CASSLTSIPGETGELFF. CDR3 coding DNA: TGTGCCAGCAGCCTCACATCCATCCCGGGGGAAACCGGGGAGCTGTTTTTT.

The V gene is TRBV4-2, the J gene TRBJ2-7; 8 positions agree with TRBD1. Germline CDR1 and CDR2: LGHNA and YNFKEQ. J lost 5 bases, V lost 5 bases, and 17 bases had no gene match. This CDR3 is built from 17 residues. The DNA of the CDR3 is TGTGCCAGCAGCTTGGAAGGAGGATGGACAGGGTACGACGAGCAGTACTTC. Translating it yields CASSLEGGWTGYDEQYF.

This clone appeared many times. The CDR3, as DNA: TGTGCCAGCAGTTCCACAGGCCAGACGAACACCGGGGAGCTGTTTTTT. Its protein product is CASSSTGQTNTGELFF. The chain has TRBV5-5 and TRBJ2-2; perhaps TRBD1 as D (5 bases). The V and J ends lost 5 bases and 0 bases respectively, with 14 bases between them. This CDR3 spans 16 amino acids. Germline V gene data show CDR1 as SGHKS and CDR2 as YYEKEE (reference sequence).

V is TRBV10-3 and J is TRBJ2-4, with D perhaps matching TRBD1 (6 bases). V was pared by 3 bases and J by 7 bases, with 13 bases between. The CDR3 is made up of 14 amino acids. Germline loops: CDR1 ENHRY, CDR2 SYGVKD. CDR3 nucleotide sequence: TGTGCCATCAGTGAACAGGGACGCCCTAACATTCAGTACTTC. It codes for CAISEQGRPNIQYF.

The rearrangement links TRBV30 to TRBJ1-1; TRBD1 is a possible D gene (6 bases). The germline V and J ends were trimmed by 2 bases and 4 bases, with 17 bases remaining between them. The CDR3 length is 15 residues. Germline-derived CDR1 and CDR2 are GTSNPN and SVGIG (reference sequence). The CDR3 bases are TGTGCCTGGAGTATCAAAAGGGGGGAGGGCACTGAAGCTTTCTTT. Encoded protein: CAWSIKRGEGTEAFF.

CDR3 nucleotide sequence: TGTGCCAGTGGGGGGACAGGGAGATACGAGCAGTACTTC. This codes for CASGGTGRYEQYF. The rearrangement uses TRBV6-1 and TRBJ2-7; 9 nucleotides line up with TRBD1. The CDR3 extends over 13 amino acids. Germline-derived CDR1 and CDR2 are MNHNS and SASEGT. The ends lost 9 bases at V and 4 bases at J; junction bases unmatched: 7.

The chain has TRBV7-9 and TRBJ2-2, with a weak D call TRBD1 (5 bases). Trimming left V 4 bases short and J 3 bases short, with 12 bases between. Germline-derived CDR1 and CDR2 are SEHNR and FQNEAQ (reference sequence). The length of the CDR3 is 15 residues. CDR3 sequence (DNA): TGTGCCAGCAGCTCACCAGGGATTTACACCGGGGAGCTGTTTTTT. It codes for CASSSPGIYTGELFF.

This chain connects TRBV5-1 to TRBJ2-3; TRBD1 might be the D (5 bases). The CDR3 has 17 amino acids. V was shortened by 1 base and J by 3 bases, with 18 bases between the two germline ends. In germline, CDR1 is SGHRS, CDR2 YFSETQ. DNA for the CDR3: TGCGCCAGCAGCTTGACAGGCCCTCCGGCCAGAACAGATACGCAGTATTTT. The encoded protein is CASSLTGPPARTDTQYF.

This clone showed up just a few times. The chain carries TRBV6-5 and TRBJ2-7; the match to TRBD2 covers 13 bases. CDR3 length: 15 residues. Trimming removed 6 bases from V and 7 bases from J; junction bases left unmatched: 9. Germline V gene lookup returns CDR1 MNHEY and CDR2 SVGAGI. The CDR3 reads CASSTGLAGAREQYF. The CDR3 DNA follows: TGTGCCAGCAGCACCGGACTAGCGGGAGCTCGGGAGCAGTACTTC.